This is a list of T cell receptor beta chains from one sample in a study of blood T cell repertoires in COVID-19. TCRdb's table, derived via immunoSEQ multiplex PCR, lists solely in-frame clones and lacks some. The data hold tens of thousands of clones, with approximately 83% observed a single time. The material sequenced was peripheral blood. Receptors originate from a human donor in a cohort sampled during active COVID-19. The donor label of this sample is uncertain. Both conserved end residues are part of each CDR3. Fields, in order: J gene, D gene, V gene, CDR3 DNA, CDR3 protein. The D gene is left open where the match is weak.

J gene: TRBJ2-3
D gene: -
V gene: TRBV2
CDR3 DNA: TGTGCCAGCAGTGAAGGGTCAGGAACAAACACAGATACGCAGTATTTT
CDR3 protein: CASSEGSGTNTDTQYF

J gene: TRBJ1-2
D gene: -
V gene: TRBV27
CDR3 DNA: TGTGCCAGCAGTCACACAGAAGAATATGGCTACACCTTC
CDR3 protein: CASSHTEEYGYTF

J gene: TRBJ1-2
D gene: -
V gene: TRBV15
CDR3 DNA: TGTGCCACCAGCAAATTCACGGGGGATGGCTACACCTTC
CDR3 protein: CATSKFTGDGYTF

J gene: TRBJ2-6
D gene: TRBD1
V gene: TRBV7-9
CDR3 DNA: TGTGCCAGCAGCTCCCCTTGGACAGGGGGAACTGGGGCCAACGTCCTGACTTTC
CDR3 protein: CASSSPWTGGTGANVLTF

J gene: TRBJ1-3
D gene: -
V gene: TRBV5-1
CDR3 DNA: TGCGCCAGCAGCGTATCCTCCTCCTCTGGAAACACCATATATTTT
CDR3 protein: CASSVSSSSGNTIYF

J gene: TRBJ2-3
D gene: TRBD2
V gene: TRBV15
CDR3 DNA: TGTGCCACCAGCAGAGATCGGGCGGGGGGGCAAGATACGCAGTATTTT
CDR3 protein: CATSRDRAGGQDTQYF

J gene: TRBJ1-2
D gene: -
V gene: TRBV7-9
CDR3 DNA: TGTGCCAGCAGCCCCCCCATCCTTGAACAAATCTATGGCTACACCTTC
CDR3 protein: CASSPPILEQIYGYTF

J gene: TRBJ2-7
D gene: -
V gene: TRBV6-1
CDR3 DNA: TGTGCCAGCAGTGACCACTACGAGCAGTACTTC
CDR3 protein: CASSDHYEQYF

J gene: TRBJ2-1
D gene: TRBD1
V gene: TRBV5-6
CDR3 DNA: TGTGCCAGCAGCTCGTCGGGACAGATCTACAATGAGCAGTTCTTC
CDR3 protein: CASSSSGQIYNEQFF

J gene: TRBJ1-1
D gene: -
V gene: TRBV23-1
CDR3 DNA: TGCGCCAGCAGCAGTCAATTTTACAGGCTCGAAATGAACACTGAAGCTTTCTTT
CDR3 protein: CASSSQFYRLEMNTEAFF

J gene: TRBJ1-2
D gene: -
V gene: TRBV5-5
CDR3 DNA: TGTGCCAGCAGCTTGGTATCTGTCAACTATGGCTACACCTTC
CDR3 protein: CASSLVSVNYGYTF

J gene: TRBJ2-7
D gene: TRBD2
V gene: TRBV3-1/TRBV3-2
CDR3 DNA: TGTGCCAGCAGCCCCGGGACTAGCGGTAACTACGAGCAGTACTTC
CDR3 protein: CASSPGTSGNYEQYF

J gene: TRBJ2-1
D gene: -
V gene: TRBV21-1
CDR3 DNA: TGTGCCAGCAGCATTGCCGGGACAGGGAAAATCAATGAGCAGTTCTTC
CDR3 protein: CASSIAGTGKINEQFF